The 29 T cell receptor beta chains below come from one sample, sequenced in a study of T cell repertoires in cytomegalovirus infection. The antigens these receptors bind are not known. TCRdb passed the reads through MiXCR, listing each CDR3 protein once. The sample shows about 920,000 distinct CDR3 sequences, around a third of them seen only once. Sequenced here: cultured CD8+ T cells from PBMCs, sampled from culture after CMV antigen stimulation. The receptors here all came from a human donor in good health (CMV status not recorded). Some clones in this sample may be carry-over from other donors' samples.

V gene TRBV27 combines with J gene TRBJ1-5; D gene uncertain. V lost 4 bases, J lost 7 bases, and 14 bases lay in between. Germline V lookup: CDR1 MNHEY, CDR2 SMNVEV (reference sequence). CDR3 length: 14 residues. CDR3 sequence (DNA): TGTGCCAGCAGTTACAACCCGGGAGGACAGCCCCAGCATTTT. Its translation: CASSYNPGGQPQHF.

The table lists this clonotype with a few counts. This rearrangement joins TRBV28 to TRBJ1-6; no clear D gene. Deletions cut 5 bases from V and 6 bases from J, with 14 bases between. This CDR3 is built from 15 residues. Germline-derived CDR1 and CDR2 are MDHEN and SYDVKM. CDR3 loop: CASSPRYGANSPLHF. As DNA, the CDR3 is TGTGCCAGCAGTCCTCGTTACGGCGCTAATTCACCCCTCCACTTT.

V gene TRBV7-9 combines with J gene TRBJ2-4, with 7 bases fitting TRBD1. Germline CDR1 reads SEHNR; CDR2 reads FQNEAQ (reference sequence). This CDR3 is 18 amino acids long. The junction had 17 bases not matched to a gene; V was cut back by 8 bases and J by 1 base. The CDR3 sequence is CASLTQTGTLEAKNIQYF. The CDR3 DNA reads as TGTGCCAGCCTTACACAGACAGGGACCCTAGAGGCCAAAAACATTCAGTACTTC.

J is TRBJ1-1 and V is TRBV12-3 or TRBV12-4; TRBD1 agrees at 7 bases. The CDR3 extends over 14 amino acids. The junction had 7 bases not matched to a gene; V was cut back by 5 bases and J by 4 bases. The chain's CDR3 is CASSTTGLATEAFF. The CDR3, as DNA: TGTGCCAGCAGTACGACAGGGTTGGCCACTGAAGCTTTCTTT.

On this clonotype itself: Germline and junction disagree at one end, which may indicate a read error. The chain has TRBV28 and TRBJ1-5; D remains ambiguous. This CDR3 is 16 amino acids long. Germline CDR1 reads MDHEN; CDR2 reads SYDVKM. In DNA, the CDR3 is TGTGCCAACAGTCCGACTATAGGGCGGGGCAATCAGCCCCAGCATTTT. Translated, it gives CANSPTIGRGNQPQHF.

This clonotype was found a few times. The V gene is TRBV19, the J gene TRBJ2-1; the D gene is possibly TRBD1 (5 bases). The CDR3 covers 14 residues. Per the germline V gene, CDR1 is LNHDA and CDR2 is SQIVND (reference sequence). The germline V and J ends were trimmed by 6 bases and 7 bases, with 16 bases remaining between them. The CDR3 DNA sequence: TGTGCCAGTAGGAGACAGTCTACAAGAAATGAGCAGTTCTTC. Amino acids: CASRRQSTRNEQFF. Looking up the rest from reference TRBV19 and TRBJ2-1 gives the full variable domain: DGGITQSPKYLFRKEGQNVTLSCEQNLNHDAMYWYRQDPGQGLRLIYYSQIVNDFQKGDIAEGYSVSREKKESFPLTVTSAQKNPTAFYLCASRRQSTRNEQFFGPGTRLTVL.

This clonotype appeared many times. At one boundary the junction diverges from the germline segment, which might be a read error. This sequence joins TRBV7-7 and TRBJ2-2; D might be TRBD1 or TRBD2, each matching 5 bases. Germline loops: CDR1 SSHAT, CDR2 FNYEAQ (reference sequence). The CDR3 extends over 17 amino acids. The CDR3: CASSLGPNIANTGELFF. In DNA form, the CDR3 reads TGTGCTAGCAGCTTGGGACCCAATATCGCAAACACCGGGGAGCTGTTTTTT.

This chain uses TRBV6-5 with TRBJ1-1, with D possibly being TRBD1 (6 bases). Trimming stripped 6 bases from V and 0 bases from J, with 14 bases between. CDR3 size: 15 residues. CDR1 and CDR2 from the germline V gene are MNHEY and SVGAGI. In DNA, the CDR3 is TGTGCCAGCAGCTGGACAGAGATTATGAACACTGAAGCTTTCTTT. It encodes CASSWTEIMNTEAFF.

This clonotype was counted many times. The chain employs TRBV7-8 and TRBJ2-1; D uncertain. The germline V gene encodes CDR1 SGHVS and CDR2 FQNEAQ. The CDR3 consists of 13 residues. V lost 6 bases to trimming and J lost 5 bases, with 11 bases between them. As DNA, the CDR3 is TGTGCCAGCAGAAGTGGACGCGACAATGAGCAGTTCTTC. Its protein product is CASRSGRDNEQFF.

The CDR3 DNA reads TGTGCCAGCAGTTTCCGTGACGGGGAGCTGTTTTTT. This translates into CASSFRDGELFF. The gene calls are TRBV27 and TRBJ2-2; no definite D call. Germline CDR1 MNHEY, CDR2 SMNVEV (reference sequence). CDR3 length: 12 residues. Trimming took off 3 bases at V and 7 bases at J, with 6 bases between the two ends.

This chain joins TRBV28 and TRBJ2-5; 7 bases agree with TRBD1. CDR3 length: 15 residues. The germline CDR1 and CDR2 sequences are MDHEN and SYDVKM. Trimming took 5 bases from V and 2 from J; bases not matched to a gene: 8. CDR3 loop: CASSPPGQLQETQYF. In DNA, the CDR3 is TGTGCCAGCAGTCCCCCGGGACAGCTACAAGAGACCCAGTACTTC.

The J gene is TRBJ1-1, the V gene TRBV6-5, with 8 bases matching TRBD1. Germline assignment: CDR1 MNHEY and CDR2 SVGAGI. Germline trimming cut 4 bases from V and 4 bases from J; bases unmatched to any gene: 2. This CDR3 region has 13 residues. CDR3 bases: TGTGCCAGCAGTTCGGGACAGGTCACTGAAGCTTTCTTT. Protein sequence: CASSSGQVTEAFF.

This clonotype has a count of ten or more. V gene TRBV7-2 combines with J gene TRBJ2-7; weak D call: TRBD1 (7 bases). Trimming cost V 5 bases and J 7 bases, with 18 bases left between them. The CDR3 runs to 14 residues. The V gene's germline CDR1 is SGHTA and CDR2 FQGNSA. CDR3 protein: CASSPGGQLWEQYF. Written as DNA, the CDR3 is TGTGCCAGCAGCCCAGGGGGGCAGCTATGGGAGCAGTACTTC.

The chain combines TRBV4-1 with TRBJ2-2, with D uncertain. Germline lookup yields CDR1 MGHRA and CDR2 YSYEKL. V shed 0 bases and J shed 2 bases, with 10 bases lying between them. CDR3 size: 16 residues. CDR3 amino acids: CASSQDLAPNTGELFF. The CDR3 DNA sequence: TGCGCCAGCAGCCAAGACTTAGCTCCAAACACCGGGGAGCTGTTTTTT.

This clonotype showed up just a few times. The rearrangement joins TRBV20-1 to TRBJ2-1; 12 nucleotides line up with TRBD1. Losses at the gene ends were 3 bases for V and 9 bases for J; bases not matched to a gene: 6. Germline V gene data show CDR1 as DFQATT and CDR2 as SNEGSKA (reference sequence). The CDR3 has 14 residues. This chain's CDR3 is CSARGRDRGLEQFF. DNA of the CDR3: TGCAGTGCTAGGGGGAGGGACAGGGGGCTTGAGCAGTTCTTC.

A few counts support this clonotype. The chain uses TRBV28 and TRBJ1-6; 7 bases match TRBD1. The CDR3 consists of 16 residues. V shed 4 bases and J 3 bases; nucleotides not matched to a gene: 6. Per germline, CDR1 MDHEN and CDR2 SYDVKM. CDR3 loop: CASSSLQGNYNSPLHF. CDR3 in DNA: TGTGCCAGCAGTTCCTTACAGGGGAACTATAATTCACCCCTCCACTTT.

V and J are TRBV9 and TRBJ2-5, with D perhaps matching TRBD2 (7 bases). The CDR3 extends over 15 amino acids. Trimming left V 2 bases short and J 3 bases short, with 14 bases between. Germline V gives CDR1 SGDLS, CDR2 YYNGEE. Here the CDR3 reads CASSVPGGPEETQYF. The DNA of the CDR3 is TGTGCCAGCAGCGTTCCGGGGGGCCCTGAAGAGACCCAGTACTTC.

This chain joins TRBV5-8 and TRBJ2-6, with D unresolved. Germline V gene lookup returns CDR1 SGHTS and CDR2 YDEGEE. CDR3 length equals 17 residues. V lost 1 base and J lost 0, with 11 bases in between. The DNA for the CDR3 is TGTGCCAGCAGCTTGCCTCATCGCATCTCTGGGGCCAACGTCCTGACTTTC. It codes for CASSLPHRISGANVLTF.

This clonotype has a count of ten or more. The chain combines TRBV6-1 with TRBJ1-3; D not resolved. Trimming removed 3 bases at V and 0 bases at J, with 9 bases between. The CDR3 totals 15 residues. Germline-derived CDR1 and CDR2 are MNHNS and SASEGT. The CDR3 DNA follows: TGTGCCAGCAGTGACCCGGGTATCTCTGGAAACACCATATATTTT. Residues: CASSDPGISGNTIYF.

About this clonotype: A clone one base away is much larger, so this may be a read error. The chain employs TRBV6-2 or TRBV6-3 and TRBJ2-5; no clear D. V gave up 6 bases and J gave up 3 bases, with 11 bases separating them. The germline V gene has CDR1 MNHEY and CDR2 SVGEGT. The CDR3 is 13 residues long. DNA for the CDR3: TGTGCCAGCAGCCCCCCTGCCGAAGAGACCCAGTACTTC. Encoded protein: CASSPPAEETQYF.

The gene calls are TRBV12-3 or TRBV12-4 and TRBJ2-2; D gene ambiguous. Between the trimmed V and J ends, which lost 2 bases and 3 bases, there was a span of 13 bases. The CDR3 runs 16 residues. The CDR3 sequence is CASSLSPGLDTGELFF. In DNA form, the CDR3 reads TGTGCCAGCAGTTTAAGTCCTGGTCTGGACACCGGGGAGCTGTTTTTT.

Comments on this clonotype: With a much larger clone just one base away, this may be a read error. This likely comes from a read error, as the CDR3 has no conserved phenylalanine or tryptophan at its end. The chain combines TRBV7-2 with TRBJ1-2, with D uncertain. The CDR3 length is 12 residues. From germline, CDR1 is SGHTA and CDR2 FQGNSA. With 6 bases removed from V and 8 bases from J, the gap between germline ends came to 13 bases. The chain's CDR3 is CASRGGERGYTI. For the CDR3, the DNA is TGTGCCAGCAGGGGAGGAGAGCGGGGCTACACCATC.

Ten or more counts support this clonotype. The rearrangement links TRBV7-2 to TRBJ2-5; TRBD1 might be the D (5 bases). This CDR3 spans 17 amino acids. The V gene lost 3 bases and the J gene lost 2 bases, with 19 bases spanning the gap. Per germline, CDR1 SGHTA and CDR2 FQGNSA. The CDR3 loop is CASSLGQGLGDQETQYF. The CDR3 nucleotides are TGTGCCAGCAGCTTGGGTCAGGGTCTTGGGGATCAAGAGACCCAGTACTTC.

The CDR3 spells CASSQIWTSGMETQYF. DNA for the CDR3: TGTGCCAGCAGCCAAATTTGGACTAGCGGGATGGAGACCCAGTACTTC. The rearrangement uses TRBV3-1 and TRBJ2-5; TRBD2 aligns across 12 bases. The V segment lost 2 bases and the J segment 5 bases; nucleotides outside the gene matches: 6. The CDR3 is 16 amino acids. Germline V gene data show CDR1 as LGHDT and CDR2 as YNNKEL (reference sequence).

This clonotype was counted only a few times. The rearrangement links TRBV5-6 to TRBJ1-1, with no clear D. Trimming cost V 0 bases and J 4 bases, with 10 bases left between them. Germline V gives CDR1 SGHDT, CDR2 YYEEEE. The CDR3 consists of 14 residues. In DNA form, the CDR3 reads TGTGCCAGCAGCTTGGATAGCCGGCGCACTGAAGCTTTCTTT. Its translation is CASSLDSRRTEAFF.

This rearrangement joins TRBV2 to TRBJ2-3; 9 bases are a match to TRBD2. With V trimmed by 4 bases and J by 4 bases, 3 bases remained unmatched. This CDR3 is 14 amino acids long. The germline CDR1 and CDR2 sequences are SNHLY and FYNNEI. CDR3 bases: TGTGCCAGCAGTGCTAGCGGGGAACCAGATACGCAGTATTTT. Translating gives CASSASGEPDTQYF.

This sequence joins TRBV28 and TRBJ2-3; 7 bases agree with TRBD1. The CDR3 extends over 15 amino acids. V was clipped by 2 bases and J by 3 bases; unmatched bases: 5. From germline, CDR1 is MDHEN and CDR2 SYDVKM. Here the CDR3 reads CASSLEGAPTDTQYF. In nucleotides, the CDR3 is TGTGCCAGCAGTTTAGAGGGGGCCCCGACAGATACGCAGTATTTT.

This clonotype was seen a handful of times. V is TRBV5-5 and J is TRBJ2-4; D is tentatively TRBD1 or TRBD2 (5 bases each). There are 14 residues in the CDR3. The germline V and J ends were trimmed by 3 bases and 9 bases, with 16 bases remaining between them. Germline V CDR1 and CDR2: SGHKS, YYEKEE (reference sequence). The CDR3 DNA is TGTGCCAGCAGCTGGGGGAAGGGATTAGGCATTCAGTACTTC. As protein: CASSWGKGLGIQYF.

The chain carries TRBV9 and TRBJ2-3, with TRBD1 identical over 9 bases. Germline trimming cut 0 bases from V and 0 bases from J; bases unmatched to any gene: 5. Looked up from germline, CDR1 is SGDLS and CDR2 is YYNGEE. The CDR3 has 17 amino acids. CDR3 in amino acids: CASSVVSGTGSTDTQYF. DNA of the CDR3: TGTGCCAGCAGCGTAGTGTCCGGGACAGGGAGCACAGATACGCAGTATTTT.